Given below is one TCR beta chain in context. Into CD45RA+ naive and CD45RA-negative memory subsets, the CD4+ cells were split. Original processing methods: In the immunoSEQ data, sequences were junction-only and lacked quality scores, so filtering differed. Only in-frame clones appear in the TCRdb table, and some are missing; sequencing was by immunoSEQ multiplex PCR. That table gives V, J and clone size, and the DNA gave D and trimming. This sample has more than 2 million clones, with nearly 97% found just once. Trimming shortened V by 1 base and J by 3 bases, and 10 bases separated the two germline ends. Germline V CDR1 and CDR2: SGHNT, YENEEA. The CDR3 is 15 residues long. These data are taken from a study of shared clonotypes between healthy human individuals.

Sequencing input: naive CD4+ T cells sorted from blood. Subset denoted: CD45RA+ positively selected. The chain recombines TRBV11-3 with TRBJ2-1; D possibly matches TRBD1 or TRBD2 (5 bases each). The TCR sequence derives from a man between 18 and 35 years old in good health. The CDR3 bases are TGTGCCAGCAGCTTAGGGGGGTTTGGCTACAATGAGCAGTTCTTC. It codes for CASSLGGFGYNEQFF.